Listed below are T cell receptor beta chains from one sample, sequenced in a study of breast tumors, draining lymph nodes, adjacent tissues. TCRdb re-called the multiplex PCR reads through MiXCR, storing one row per CDR3 protein. The table shows approximately 90,000 distinct CDR3 sequences, with around 30% occurring only once. Sequencing was performed on axillary lymph node tissue. Receptors were obtained from a female donor with breast cancer. Some clones in this sample may be carry-over from other donors' samples. Both conserved end residues are part of each CDR3. Each record gives: V gene, CDR3 length, J gene, D gene, clone size, CDR3 DNA, CDR3 protein. The D gene is left open where the match is weak. Clone size is given for some rows only: seen once, a few or many times, or a class if the clone is expanded.

v_gene: TRBV4-3
len: 14
j_gene: TRBJ2-7
d_gene: TRBD2
abundance: many
CDR3nt: TGCGCCAGCAGCCAAGATCTCCGGCGGGGGGAGCAGTACTTC
CDR3aa: CASSQDLRRGEQYF

v_gene: TRBV30
len: 17
j_gene: TRBJ1-5
d_gene: -
abundance: many
CDR3nt: TGTGCCTGGAGTGTCCCGACTCCAGGGCCATCGGACCAGCCCCAGCATTTT
CDR3aa: CAWSVPTPGPSDQPQHF

v_gene: TRBV20-1
len: 17
j_gene: TRBJ1-5
d_gene: -
abundance: many
CDR3nt: TGCAGTGCTAATACACCCTACCCCGGGGTGGGCAATCAGCCCCAGCATTTT
CDR3aa: CSANTPYPGVGNQPQHF

v_gene: TRBV29-1
len: 17
j_gene: TRBJ2-1
d_gene: TRBD2
abundance: many
CDR3nt: TGCAGCGTTGAAGATGGACTAGCGGGTTTCTCCTACAATGAGCAGTTCTTC
CDR3aa: CSVEDGLAGFSYNEQFF

v_gene: TRBV20-1
len: 16
j_gene: TRBJ2-4
d_gene: TRBD1
abundance: many
CDR3nt: TGCAGTGCTAGAGAACAGGGGGAGTGGGCCAAAAACATTCAGTACTTC
CDR3aa: CSAREQGEWAKNIQYF

v_gene: TRBV2
len: 15
j_gene: TRBJ2-7
d_gene: -
abundance: many
CDR3nt: TGTGCCAGCAGTTACATCGGGACCAGTTCCTACGAGCAGTACTTC
CDR3aa: CASSYIGTSSYEQYF

v_gene: TRBV24-1
len: 16
j_gene: TRBJ2-1
d_gene: TRBD2
abundance: many
CDR3nt: TGTGCCACCAGTGTAGGTTCGGGGGGGGCCTACAATGAGCAGTTCTTC
CDR3aa: CATSVGSGGAYNEQFF

v_gene: TRBV20-1
len: 15
j_gene: TRBJ1-6
d_gene: TRBD1
abundance: -
CDR3nt: TGCAGTGCTAGCCCAACAGGGGGCTATAATTCACCCCTCCACTTT
CDR3aa: CSASPTGGYNSPLHF

v_gene: TRBV5-5
len: 13
j_gene: TRBJ1-5
d_gene: -
abundance: many
CDR3nt: TGTGCCAGCAGCTCGGCAGGGGATCAGCCCCAGCATTTT
CDR3aa: CASSSAGDQPQHF

v_gene: TRBV7-9
len: 14
j_gene: TRBJ2-7
d_gene: TRBD1
abundance: medium-sized
CDR3nt: TGTGCCAGCAGCGTCTCCGGGACAGGGGTTGAGCAGTACTTC
CDR3aa: CASSVSGTGVEQYF

v_gene: TRBV30
len: 14
j_gene: TRBJ1-2
d_gene: -
abundance: many
CDR3nt: TGTGCCTGGAGTGTAGTCGTGACAGTCTATGGCTACACCTTC
CDR3aa: CAWSVVVTVYGYTF

v_gene: TRBV6-2/TRBV6-3
len: 13
j_gene: TRBJ1-5
d_gene: -
abundance: -
CDR3nt: TGTGCCAGCACCGAGACAGTAAATCAGCCCCAGCATTTT
CDR3aa: CASTETVNQPQHF

v_gene: TRBV7-8
len: 14
j_gene: TRBJ1-5
d_gene: -
abundance: -
CDR3nt: TGTGCCAGCAGCCCAACCGGTTTAAATCAGCCCCAGCATTTT
CDR3aa: CASSPTGLNQPQHF

v_gene: TRBV12-3/TRBV12-4
len: 15
j_gene: TRBJ2-3
d_gene: TRBD1
abundance: many
CDR3nt: TGTGCCAGCAGTTTGACAGGGCAAAGCACAGATACGCAGTATTTT
CDR3aa: CASSLTGQSTDTQYF

v_gene: TRBV7-9
len: 17
j_gene: TRBJ2-1
d_gene: -
abundance: many
CDR3nt: TGTGCCAGCAGCGGACCGACGGCCGGGGGCTCCTACAATGAGCAGTTCTTC
CDR3aa: CASSGPTAGGSYNEQFF

v_gene: TRBV11-2
len: 17
j_gene: TRBJ2-1
d_gene: TRBD2
abundance: many
CDR3nt: TGTGCCAGCAGCTTAACTAGCGGATCCCTGTTCGTCAATGAGCAGTTCTTC
CDR3aa: CASSLTSGSLFVNEQFF

v_gene: TRBV6-1
len: 13
j_gene: TRBJ1-4
d_gene: TRBD1
abundance: -
CDR3nt: TGTGCCAGCGGACAGGGGAGGAATGAAAAACTGTTTTTT
CDR3aa: CASGQGRNEKLFF